These 6 T cell receptor beta chains share one sample of origin, sequenced in a study of response to subunit inactivated influenza vaccine. MiXCR, applied by TCRdb to the RT-PCR reads, yields one record per CDR3 protein. The table records about 530,000 distinct CDR3 sequences, 10% to 15% of them present only once. Sequenced here: PBMCs from blood, sampled roughly 48 days after vaccination. All receptors derive from a man aged 50 or older who received an inactivated influenza vaccine.

This clonotype was seen a handful of times. The chain employs TRBV12-3 or TRBV12-4 and TRBJ2-5; possible D gene TRBD1, 5 bases. V was cut by 1 base and J by 2 bases, with 20 bases left in between. The CDR3 runs 18 residues. CDR3 in amino acids: CASSLVQGSRLQQETQYF. For the CDR3, the DNA is TGTGCCAGCAGTTTAGTGCAGGGCTCGCGGCTGCAACAAGAGACCCAGTACTTC.

The chain employs TRBV2 and TRBJ2-3; TRBD1 aligns across 9 bases. Germline V gene data show CDR1 as SNHLY and CDR2 as FYNNEI. V lost 4 bases, J lost 4 bases, and 6 bases stayed unmatched. The CDR3 runs 15 residues. The CDR3 spells CASSVTGGGSDTQYF. CDR3 in DNA: TGTGCCAGCAGTGTTACAGGGGGCGGGTCAGATACGCAGTATTTT.

The sample holds a few counts of this clonotype. This sequence may be a read error, since a much larger clone differs from it by one base. The chain carries TRBV20-1 and TRBJ2-7; 11 bases line up with TRBD2. V shed 3 bases and J 5 bases; nucleotides not matched to a gene: 6. Germline CDR1 reads DFQATT; CDR2 reads SNEGSKA (reference sequence). The CDR3 is 14 amino acids. CDR3 nucleotide sequence: TGCAGTGCTAGGGATAGCGGGAGGGCCGACGAGCAGTACTTC. It codes for CSARDSGRADEQYF.

This clonotype has a handful of counts. The chain combines TRBV11-2 with TRBJ1-1; D remains unclear. The CDR3 covers 13 residues. V gave up 1 base and J gave up 8 bases, with 11 bases separating them. Per the germline V gene, CDR1 is SGHAT and CDR2 is FQNNGV. The CDR3: CASSLAPQREAFF. The CDR3 bases are TGTGCCAGCAGCTTAGCCCCACAGAGGGAAGCTTTCTTT. Combining the CDR3 with reference TRBV11-2 and TRBJ1-1 gives the whole variable domain EAGVAQSPRYKIIEKRQSVAFWCNPISGHATLYWYQQILGQGPKLLIQFQNNGVVDDSQLPKDRFSAERLKGVDSTLKIQPAKLEDSAVYLCASSLAPQREAFFGQGTRLTVV.

In this sample, this clonotype turned up a few times. This chain connects TRBV25-1 to TRBJ2-1, with D perhaps TRBD2 (5 bases). V shed 3 bases and J shed 4 bases, with 10 bases lying between them. The CDR3 spans 14 residues. Germline loops: CDR1 MGHDK, CDR2 SYGVNS. CDR3 nucleotide sequence: TGTGCCAGCAGTGACGCGGGCCGGTACAATGAGCAGTTCTTC. It encodes CASSDAGRYNEQFF.

The rearrangement joins TRBV10-3 to TRBJ2-3; D unresolved. V lost 3 bases to trimming and J lost 2 bases, with 6 bases between them. The CDR3 consists of 13 residues. Per germline, CDR1 ENHRY and CDR2 SYGVKD. For the CDR3, the DNA is TGTGCCATCAGTGACTCAAACACAGATACGCAGTATTTT. Protein sequence: CAISDSNTDTQYF.